A single T cell receptor beta chain is shown here with its context. Its antigen is currently not known. No base quality information exists; no much larger clone differs at one position. Stable Graves' hyperthyroidism was defined as no progression to ophthalmopathy during 18 months of follow-up. Hyperthyroidism patients were newly diagnosed, with disease duration under 2 months, and aged 18 to 65 years. Any patient with an uncontrolled infection, another autoimmune disease, pregnancy or lactation was excluded. Clinical symptoms, serum thyroxine and TRAb, thyroid ultrasound, and orbital computed tomography formed the basis for the diagnoses. PBMCs were separated from 10 ml of fresh peripheral blood using Ficoll-Paque density gradient centrifugation. Total RNA was extracted using Trizol reagent, and RNA quality was assessed on an Agilent 2100 Bioanalyzer. The data were obtained in a study of T cells in Graves' hyperthyroidism and ophthalmopathy (dated by TCRdb to between 2018 and 2021). Broadly, across the study: Peripheral blood was sampled at the time of initial diagnosis, prior to any treatment. Prospective prediction of ophthalmopathy was tested in an independent validation cohort of approximately 19 hyperthyroidism patients and 15 to 17 patients who later progressed to ophthalmopathy. The study also compared thyroid tissue and blood T-cell repertoires from more than five Graves' hyperthyroidism patients. The paper reports TCR Vbeta CDR3 sequencing of approximately 130 peripheral blood samples: 40 to 45 ophthalmopathy, 70 to 85 hyperthyroidism and about 17 progressor patients. The 100 discovery patients were divided at random into training and test sets in a 7:3 ratio. To identify TCR V-J signatures that set the groups apart, the researchers used a discovery cohort of 100 patients, made up of roughly 40 with Graves' ophthalmopathy and some 60 with stable Graves' hyperthyroidism. After blood sampling, hyperthyroidism patients were treated with methimazole at a starting dose of 30 mg daily, and ophthalmopathy patients were treated with high-dose intravenous methylprednisolone.

The paper's findings and limits, for the study overall: No statistical method was used to fix the sample size in advance, and group allocation was not hidden from the investigators. A 13 V-J signature model separated ophthalmopathy from stable hyperthyroidism, with roughly 88% sensitivity and 81.08% specificity in cross-validation and 80%/75% in testing. Most expanded thyroid clonotypes (frequency above 0.001) were also found in blood, which suggests that blood repertoires may mirror thyroid immune responses. In validation, progression to ophthalmopathy was predicted by the model with 55% to 71% sensitivity and about 72% specificity, a median of around 6.5 months before onset.

Amplification of TCR beta CDR3 regions was carried out from RNA transcripts. The TCR CDR3 was subjected to a first round of RT-PCR using the HTBI primer set and the Qiagen OneStep RT-PCR kit. Libraries were constructed in a second round of multiplex PCR, after which size selection and purification were carried out. Paired-end sequencing of the libraries was performed with 100 bp reads on an Illumina HiSeq2000. In the source study's methods: SOAPnuke was used to process the raw data, throwing out any read that contained adapters or uncalled bases, had a mean Phred below 15, or lacked an exact constant-primer or identifier match. COPE v1.2.5 was used to merge the high-quality paired reads, and each unique nucleotide sequence was defined as a clonotype. MiTCR v1.1 was used to align clonotypes to the IMGT TRBV, TRBD and TRBJ reference segments. The analysis included only V-J combinations with a frequency above 0.0001, which together covered 99% to 99.2% of the repertoires. The TCS score was defined as F50 (clonal expansion) divided by E x V (chaos), with BLOSUM62-based TCRdist calculated between CDR3 peptides within each V-J. Welch's t-statistics and random forest reduced 500 to 550 V-J features to about 13, which were used in a naive Bayes classifier (R e1071). Using fastp trimming at Q25 and MiXCR clonotype assembly, TCRdb reanalyzed the public sequencing data and kept in-frame beta chains. Rows are combined by CDR3 protein, so each entry shows the most common genes and DNA. The V and J calls and clone size are TCRdb's, not the authors'. The sample includes about 200,000 distinct CDR3 sequences, with 15% to 20% observed a single time. Jointly, the top ten make up 50% of the sample.

Clipping removes 2 bases from V and 0 bases from J, with 20 as the unmatched junction base count. For CDR1 and CDR2, the germline V gene (reference sequence) lists LGHDT and YNNKEL. From its cysteine to its phenylalanine, the CDR3 spans 21 amino acids. Only the CDR3 DNA is retained, 63 bases long and in frame from the first base. The specimen sequenced was blood. The receptor was isolated from a man aged 45-65 years with Graves' hyperthyroidism. The receptor chain draws on TRBV3-1 and TRBJ2-7, and 9 junctional nucleotides match TRBD1. The sequence in DNA is TGTGCCAGCAGCCAACCCAAGAAGTCCCACAGGGGGCTGTTTTTCTCCTACGAGCAGTACTTC. Translated, it gives CASSQPKKSHRGLFFSYEQYF.